This T cell receptor beta chain was captured by sequencing in a study of cytomegalovirus exposure and HLA in healthy donors. The V end was cut by 0 bases, the J end by 1 base, with 6 bases between. CDR3 size: 14 residues. Looked up from germline, CDR1 is SGHRS and CDR2 is YFSETQ. PCR primers comprised 60 Vbeta and 13 Jbeta primers. Generated by immunoSEQ multiplex PCR, the TCRdb table keeps only in-frame clones and is missing some. The sample comprises roughly 190,000 clones, around 86% of which are singletons, and around 1.4% rests with the top ten. The chain has TRBV5-1 and TRBJ2-3, with a possible D match to TRBD1 (5 bases). Input material: PBMCs. This receptor was taken from a man aged 30 to 39 in good health and CMV-seronegative. CDR3 DNA sequence: TGCGCCAGCAGCTTGGAGGGGCGCACAGATACGCAGTATTTT. Its protein product is CASSLEGRTDTQYF.